Listed below are T cell receptor beta chains from one sample, sequenced in a study of blood T cell repertoires in COVID-19. Here immunoSEQ multiplex PCR was the method, and the copy in TCRdb shows in-frame clones only, minus some. This table holds about 120,000 clones, around three quarters found once. Input material: peripheral blood. Receptors were obtained from a woman older than 75 with acute or convalescent COVID-19. CDR3s include the opening cysteine and the closing phenylalanine or tryptophan. A D gene is named only where the DNA matches it firmly. Clone size is stated in some rows and not others, as once, few, many or a class when expanded.

TRBV6-5,once,TRBJ1-2,-,13,TGTGCCAGCAGTTACTCGAACTTCTATGGCTACACCTTC,CASSYSNFYGYTF
TRBV2,-,TRBJ1-1,TRBD1,14,TGTGCCAGCAACCAGGGGGCCTTGAACACTGAAGCTTTCTTT,CASNQGALNTEAFF
TRBV19,-,TRBJ1-4,-,15,TGTGCCAGTAGTATAGATCAGGGGATTGAGGAAAAACTGTTTTTT,CASSIDQGIEEKLFF
TRBV19,-,TRBJ2-5,-,21,TGTGCCAGTACTAGGCTTGGGCTTGGGGACAAACAGGAAAGTGGCCAAGAGACCCAGTACTTC,CASTRLGLGDKQESGQETQYF
TRBV27,-,TRBJ2-3,-,15,TGTGCCAGCAGTTTACTAGCGCAAAGCACAGATACGCAGTATTTT,CASSLLAQSTDTQYF
TRBV30,-,TRBJ1-5,-,20,TGTGCCTGGAGTGTACGTGAGACAAGGTCCTCTTCTTATAGCAATCAGCCCCAGCATTTT,CAWSVRETRSSSYSNQPQHF
TRBV9,-,TRBJ1-1,-,15,TGTGCCAGCAGCAACGGACACGCTGGGAACACTGAAGCTTTCTTT,CASSNGHAGNTEAFF
TRBV28,once,TRBJ1-3,-,14,TGTGCCAGCAGCGAACAGCTCTCTGGAAACACCATATATTTT,CASSEQLSGNTIYF
TRBV29-1,-,TRBJ1-1,TRBD1,13,TGCAGCGTTGAGGGACAGGGTAGCACTGAAGCTTTCTTT,CSVEGQGSTEAFF
TRBV19,-,TRBJ2-5,-,14,TGTAACCCGAAAACCGGGACACCAGAAGAGACCCAGTACTTC,CNPKTGTPEETQYF
TRBV10-1,-,TRBJ2-7,TRBD1,16,TGCGCCAGCAGTGAGTCGAGGGGGACAGGGATCAACGAGCAGTACTTC,CASSESRGTGINEQYF
TRBV30,few,TRBJ2-7,TRBD2,15,TGTGCCTGGAGTACAGGACTAGAGGCTTACTACGAGCAGTACTTC,CAWSTGLEAYYEQYF
TRBV19,few,TRBJ2-1,-,15,TGTGCCAGTAGTCCTCCGGGACTTAGCTACAATGAGCAGTTCTTC,CASSPPGLSYNEQFF
TRBV9,few,TRBJ2-1,TRBD2,16,TGTGCCAGCAGCGTAGGTGTTAGCGGGAGTACGCATGAGCAGTTCTTC,CASSVGVSGSTHEQFF
TRBV2,-,TRBJ2-7,-,12,TGTGCCAGCACCCAGATGCGGTCCGAGCAGTACTTC,CASTQMRSEQYF
TRBV3-1/TRBV3-2,-,TRBJ2-5,TRBD2,14,TGTGCCAGCAGCCCCTTAGCGGGAGGCGAGACCCAGTACTTC,CASSPLAGGETQYF
TRBV6-2/TRBV6-3,-,TRBJ1-2,TRBD1,13,TGTGCCAGCAGCGAGACAGGGATCTATGGCTACACCTTC,CASSETGIYGYTF
TRBV7-3,-,TRBJ1-2,-,16,TGTGCCAGCAGCTCGAAACCGGACAGTTCCAACTATGGCTACACCTTC,CASSSKPDSSNYGYTF
TRBV6-6,-,TRBJ2-7,-,14,TGTGCCAGCAGTTTTCCGTTTAGCTCCTACGAGCAGTACTTC,CASSFPFSSYEQYF
TRBV28,-,TRBJ1-2,TRBD1,12,TGTGCCCATCAGGGGGCGGCGGGAGGCTACACCTTC,CAHQGAAGGYTF
TRBV7-2,few,TRBJ1-2,-,15,TGTGCCAGCAGCTTATCTCCAGGGCTAGGCTATGGCTACACCTTC,CASSLSPGLGYGYTF
TRBV9,-,TRBJ2-1,-,14,TGTGCCAGCAGCGTAGGAGCAGGAGGGGATGAGCAGTTCTTC,CASSVGAGGDEQFF
TRBV4-3,-,TRBJ1-6,-,16,TGCGCCAGCAGCCAAACAGGCACCCGGTCGAATTCACCCCTCCACTTT,CASSQTGTRSNSPLHF
TRBV15,-,TRBJ1-4,-,16,TGTGCCACCAGCAGAGGACTCCGGGGGGAGAGTGAAAAACTGTTTTTT,CATSRGLRGESEKLFF
TRBV27,-,TRBJ1-1,-,15,TGTGCCAGCAGAAGTGGATCGCGGGGGGGCAGGGCAGCTTTCTTT,CASRSGSRGGRAAFF
TRBV2,-,TRBJ1-6,TRBD1,16,TGTGCCAGCAGTGCGGACAGGGGAGCTGTAGGTTCACCCCTCCACTTT,CASSADRGAVGSPLHF
TRBV13,-,TRBJ2-3,-,15,TGTGCCAGCAGCTCCCAGACAGGTGGCACAGATACGCAGTATTTT,CASSSQTGGTDTQYF
TRBV5-4,-,TRBJ2-1,TRBD2,12,TGTGCCAGCATCGGGGGGGACAATGAGCAGTTCTTC,CASIGGDNEQFF
TRBV5-1,-,TRBJ2-7,-,15,TGCGCCAGCAGCTTAACGGGTCTCATCTCCTACGAGCAGTACTTC,CASSLTGLISYEQYF
TRBV3-1/TRBV3-2,-,TRBJ2-1,-,15,TGTGCCAGCAGCCAAGACGGGGGCTCCTACAATGAGCAGTTCTTC,CASSQDGGSYNEQFF
TRBV19,-,TRBJ1-4,TRBD1,15,TGTGCCAGTAGTCTCAGGACAGGGGGCCTTGAAAAACTGTTTTTT,CASSLRTGGLEKLFF
TRBV2,-,TRBJ1-5,-,14,TGTGCCAGCAGCGGTGGCGTATCCGGGCAGCCCCAGCATTTT,CASSGGVSGQPQHF
TRBV6-2/TRBV6-3,-,TRBJ2-1,TRBD1,17,TGTGCCAGCAGTATAACCCCGGGACAGGGGGGATACAATGAGCAGTTCTTC,CASSITPGQGGYNEQFF
TRBV29-1,-,TRBJ2-1,-,14,TGCAGCGTTGTTGGGACAAGCTCCTACAATGAGCAGTTCTTC,CSVVGTSSYNEQFF
TRBV5-8,few,TRBJ1-1,-,16,TGTGCCAGCAGCTTGGTAGGATGGGGGCGCGGTGATGAAGCTTTCTTT,CASSLVGWGRGDEAFF
TRBV7-3,-,TRBJ2-1,-,16,TGTGCCAGCAGCTTAGGGGATGGGGGAGGCAACAATGAGCAGTTCTTC,CASSLGDGGGNNEQFF
TRBV5-1,-,TRBJ2-5,-,14,TGCGCCAGCAGCGGGCAGCGGACTCAAGAGACCCAGTACTTC,CASSGQRTQETQYF
TRBV29-1,-,TRBJ1-1,TRBD1,10,TGCAGCGGTGGGACAGTCGAAGCTTTCTTT,CSGGTVEAFF
TRBV9,once,TRBJ2-3,TRBD2,18,TGTGCCAGCAGCGTACGAAGCGGGGGGCCGTACGACACAGATACGCAGTATTTT,CASSVRSGGPYDTDTQYF
TRBV21-1,-,TRBJ2-7,-,14,TGTGCCAGCAGCAAAGCGCCCTCAGGATACGAGCAGTACTTC,CASSKAPSGYEQYF
TRBV2,-,TRBJ2-5,TRBD1,13,TGTGCCAGCAGTGTTGGACAGGGCTCTACCCAGTACTTC,CASSVGQGSTQYF
TRBV13,-,TRBJ2-3,-,15,TGTGCCAGCAGCCCTCGGCCTAGCGCGGAAGATACGCAGTATTTT,CASSPRPSAEDTQYF
TRBV4-2,-,TRBJ1-1,TRBD1,14,TGTGCCAGCAGCCAGGACAGGGTTGGGGGTGAAGCTTTCTTT,CASSQDRVGGEAFF
TRBV5-6,once,TRBJ2-7,-,13,TGTGCCAGCAGCTTTAGCGACTCCTACGAGCAGTACTTC,CASSFSDSYEQYF
TRBV7-8,-,TRBJ1-2,TRBD1,14,TGTGCCAGCAGCGAACAGGGGGCGTACTATGGCTACACCTTC,CASSEQGAYYGYTF
TRBV5-1,-,TRBJ2-5,-,16,TGCGCCAGCAGCCCCCAGAGCTCTAGCCCCCAAGAGACCCAGTACTTC,CASSPQSSSPQETQYF
TRBV18,few,TRBJ1-5,-,16,TGTGCCAGCTCACCGGGTACAGGGAGTAGCAATCAGCCCCAGCATTTT,CASSPGTGSSNQPQHF
TRBV6-2/TRBV6-3,-,TRBJ2-2,-,17,TGTGCCAGCAGCTCAACCACCGGGACTCGTTCCTCCGGGGAGCTGTTTTTT,CASSSTTGTRSSGELFF
TRBV4-3,-,TRBJ2-7,-,14,TGCGCCAGCAGCCAAGAAGCGGCCGCTCGGGAGCAGTACTTC,CASSQEAAAREQYF
TRBV27,few,TRBJ1-1,-,14,TGTGCCAGCAGTTTCAGGGGCCAGAACACTGAAGCTTTCTTT,CASSFRGQNTEAFF
TRBV28,few,TRBJ1-1,TRBD1,15,TGTGCCAGCACCGTATTTCTAGGGGGCAGGACTGAAGCTTTCTTT,CASTVFLGGRTEAFF
TRBV10-3,-,TRBJ1-1,TRBD1,14,TGTGCCATCAGTGAGTCAGAGGGGGCCACTGAAGCTTTCTTT,CAISESEGATEAFF
TRBV7-9,-,TRBJ2-1,TRBD2,13,TGTGCCAGCACCAAACTAGCGGCTAATGAGCAGTTCTTC,CASTKLAANEQFF